A single sample is the source of the 3 T cell receptor beta chains below, sequenced in a study of T cell clonality in common variable immunodeficiency. The study, taken as a whole, reports: Reportedly, TCR beta sequences from common variable immunodeficiency showed fewer deletions and N-nucleotide insertions.

Assay used: immunoSEQ multiplex PCR; TCRdb lists only in-frame clones, some missing. This sample includes almost 20,000 clones with no singletons; its ten biggest clones take up around 2.6%. These receptors are not linked to any known antigen. The sample taken for sequencing was peripheral blood mononuclear cells. Source of these receptors: a human donor with common variable immunodeficiency.

Concerning this clone itself: The read ends 3 residues before the CDR3 terminus; that terminus is restored from the germline J gene. This sequence joins TRBV7-9 and TRBJ1-2; 7 bases align to TRBD1. Germline V CDR1 and CDR2: SEHNR, FQNEAQ (reference sequence). The CDR3 extends over 15 amino acids. J was trimmed by 6 bases and V by 1 base; bases with no gene match: 8. CDR3 residues: CASSLDRGLSNGYTF. The CDR3 DNA, read in part, is TGTGCCAGCAGCTTAGACAGGGGATTGTCGAATGGC.

The table lists this clone with a few counts. The CDR3 bases that were read are TGTGCCAGCAGCGCGGACAGGGGCAATCAGCCC. Its protein is CASSADRGNQP. The complete CDR3 protein is CASSADRGNQPQHF. V gene TRBV7-2 combines with J gene TRBJ1-5; 8 bases match TRBD1. The read ends 3 residues early relative to the CDR3; the germline J gene fills the gap. The V gene end was trimmed by 5 bases and the J gene end by 2 bases; junction bases not matched to a gene: 2. Per the germline V gene, CDR1 is SGHTA and CDR2 is FQGNSA. CDR3 length: 14 residues.

As regards this clone: From the germline J gene comes the end of the CDR3, since the read stops 3 residues before it. V and J are TRBV11-3 and TRBJ1-1; unclear D gene. This CDR3 is 15 amino acids long. Germline V gene lookup returns CDR1 SGHNT and CDR2 YENEEA. Trimming left V 8 bases short and J 1 base short, with 17 bases between. The DNA read from the CDR3 is TGTGCCAGCTCTCTCCGCGGGCTCCCGAACACTGAA. Its protein product is CASSLRGLPNTE. The full CDR3 protein is CASSLRGLPNTEAFF.